This T cell receptor beta chain was recorded in a study of shared clonotypes between healthy human individuals. Libraries were prepared by immunoSEQ multiplex PCR; TCRdb keeps only in-frame clonotypes and omits some of them. The sample has approximately 500,000 clones; 90% to 97% are singletons. V dropped 1 base and J dropped 4; count of bases not matched to a gene: 4. The CDR3 loop spans 15 amino acids. Germline V gene data show CDR1 as SGDLS and CDR2 as YYNGEE. This receptor was taken from a woman between 25 and 40 years old in good health. Input material: naive CD4+ T cells sorted from blood. Subset specified: CD45RA+ positively selected. V and J are TRBV9 and TRBJ2-3; TRBD2 agrees at 9 bases. Written as DNA, the CDR3 is TGTGCCAGCAGCGTAAGGGCGGGAGGGCCAGATACGCAGTATTTT. This sequence encodes CASSVRAGGPDTQYF.